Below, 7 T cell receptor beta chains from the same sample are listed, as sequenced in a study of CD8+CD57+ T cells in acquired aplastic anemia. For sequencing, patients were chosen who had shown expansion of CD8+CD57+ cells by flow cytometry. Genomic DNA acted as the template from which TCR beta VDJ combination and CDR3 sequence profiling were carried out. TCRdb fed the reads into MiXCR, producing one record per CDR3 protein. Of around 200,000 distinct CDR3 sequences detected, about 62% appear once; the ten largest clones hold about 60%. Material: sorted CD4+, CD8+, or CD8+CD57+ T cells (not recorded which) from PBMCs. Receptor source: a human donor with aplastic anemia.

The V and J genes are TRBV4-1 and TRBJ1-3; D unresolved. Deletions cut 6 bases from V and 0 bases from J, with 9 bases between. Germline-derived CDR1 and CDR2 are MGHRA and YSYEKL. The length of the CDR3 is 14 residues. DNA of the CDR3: TGCGCCAGCAGTCTACACGTCTCTGGAAACACCATATATTTT. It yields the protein CASSLHVSGNTIYF.

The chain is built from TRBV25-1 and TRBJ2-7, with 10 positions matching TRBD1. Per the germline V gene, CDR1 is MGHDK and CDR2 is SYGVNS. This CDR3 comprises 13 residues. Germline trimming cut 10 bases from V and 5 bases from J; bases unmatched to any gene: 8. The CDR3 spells CATRQGAVDEQYF. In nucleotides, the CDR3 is TGTGCCACGAGACAGGGGGCTGTCGACGAGCAGTACTTC.

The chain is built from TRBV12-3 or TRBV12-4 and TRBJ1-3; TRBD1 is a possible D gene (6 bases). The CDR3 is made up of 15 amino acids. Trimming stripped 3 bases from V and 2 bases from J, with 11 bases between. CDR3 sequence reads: CASSLRGGPGNTIYF. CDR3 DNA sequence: TGTGCCAGCAGTTTGAGGGGGGGACCTGGAAACACCATATATTTT.

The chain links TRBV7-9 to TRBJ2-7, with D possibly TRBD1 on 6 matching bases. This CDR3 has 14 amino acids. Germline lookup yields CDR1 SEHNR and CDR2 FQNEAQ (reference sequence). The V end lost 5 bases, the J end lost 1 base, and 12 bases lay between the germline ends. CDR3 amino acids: CASSPLTGSYEQYF. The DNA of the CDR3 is TGTGCCAGCAGCCCCCTGACAGGATCCTACGAGCAGTACTTC.

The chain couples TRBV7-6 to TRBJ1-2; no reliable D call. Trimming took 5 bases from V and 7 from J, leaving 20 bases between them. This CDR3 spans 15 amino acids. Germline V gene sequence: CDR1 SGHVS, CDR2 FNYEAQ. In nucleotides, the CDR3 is TGTGCCAGCAGCCCATCCGCGGCGGCGGGCAGTGGCTACACCTTC. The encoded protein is CASSPSAAAGSGYTF.

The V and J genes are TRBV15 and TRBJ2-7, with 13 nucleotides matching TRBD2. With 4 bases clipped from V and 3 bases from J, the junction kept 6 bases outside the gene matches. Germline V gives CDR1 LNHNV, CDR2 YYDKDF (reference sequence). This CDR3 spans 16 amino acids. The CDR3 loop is CATSIELAGGLYEQYF. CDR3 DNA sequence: TGTGCCACCAGCATAGAACTAGCGGGAGGGCTCTACGAGCAGTACTTC.

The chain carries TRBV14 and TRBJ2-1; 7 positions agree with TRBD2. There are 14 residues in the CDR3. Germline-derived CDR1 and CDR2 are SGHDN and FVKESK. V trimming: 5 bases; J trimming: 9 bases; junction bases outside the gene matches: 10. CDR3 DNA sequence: TGTGCCAGCAGCGCCGGACTAGTCTTCCTTGAGCAGTTCTTC. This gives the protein CASSAGLVFLEQFF.